Shown below are 16 T cell receptor beta chains from a single sample sequenced in a study of blood T cell repertoires in COVID-19. Here immunoSEQ multiplex PCR was the method, and the copy in TCRdb shows in-frame clones only, minus some. The sample includes about 100,000 clones, 80% seen only once; the top ten take under 20%. Sequenced input: peripheral blood. The receptors were gathered from a human donor in a cohort sampled during active COVID-19.

V is TRBV12-3 or TRBV12-4 and J is TRBJ2-7, with D possibly TRBD2 on 6 matching bases. There are 13 residues in the CDR3. V lost 6 bases, J lost 5 bases, and 14 bases lay in between. The CDR3 DNA is TGTGCCAGCAGGCTTGCGGGATCCCACGAGCAGTACTTC. Its protein product is CASRLAGSHEQYF.

The gene calls are TRBV5-1 and TRBJ2-3; TRBD2 agrees at 14 bases. The CDR3 has 17 amino acids. Germline trimming cut 4 bases from V and 2 bases from J; bases unmatched to any gene: 6. In germline, CDR1 is SGHRS, CDR2 YFSETQ. The CDR3 here is CASSVGLAGVFTDTQYF. For the CDR3, the DNA is TGCGCCAGCAGCGTGGGACTAGCGGGGGTTTTCACAGATACGCAGTATTTT.

V gene TRBV9 combines with J gene TRBJ2-7; tentative D call: TRBD2 (7 bases). The CDR3 totals 16 residues. The germline V gene has CDR1 SGDLS and CDR2 YYNGEE. V was clipped by 4 bases and J by 7 bases, with 24 bases between them. The CDR3 DNA reads TGTGCCAGCAGCTCGGGATTGGGGGGGGCCCTCTGGGAGCAGTACTTC. It codes for CASSSGLGGALWEQYF.

The chain links TRBV6-4 to TRBJ2-3; possibly TRBD1 for D (6 bases). The V end was cut by 0 bases, the J end by 1 base, with 14 bases between. The CDR3 sequence is 17 residues long. The germline V gene encodes CDR1 MRHNA and CDR2 SNTAGT. CDR3 residues: CASSDSPLGAGTDTQYF. DNA of the CDR3: TGTGCCAGCAGTGACTCCCCTTTGGGGGCCGGCACAGATACGCAGTATTTT.

This clone was recorded once. The rearrangement links TRBV6-4 to TRBJ1-3; D may be TRBD1 (6 bases). CDR1 is MRHNA and CDR2 is SNTAGT in the germline V gene. V lost 8 bases and J lost 0, with 8 bases in between. The CDR3 is 13 residues long. The CDR3 spells CASGGLSGNTIYF. In DNA form, the CDR3 reads TGTGCCAGCGGGGGCCTCTCTGGAAACACCATATATTTT.

The gene calls are TRBV28 and TRBJ1-1, with D perhaps TRBD1 (6 bases). V was cut by 8 bases and J by 4 bases, with 17 bases left in between. Germline V gene lookup returns CDR1 MDHEN and CDR2 SYDVKM. CDR3 length: 14 amino acids. The CDR3 loop is CASVPPGGPTEAFF. CDR3 nucleotides: TGTGCCAGCGTCCCCCCCGGGGGGCCCACTGAAGCTTTCTTT.

The rearrangement joins TRBV7-3 to TRBJ2-7, with TRBD1 as a possible D gene (5 bases). The CDR3 spans 14 residues. Trimming removed 2 bases at V and 0 bases at J, with 8 bases between. Germline V lookup: CDR1 SGHTA, CDR2 FQGTGA. The chain's CDR3 is CASSLQGGSYEQYF. Here the CDR3 DNA reads TGTGCCAGCAGCTTACAGGGCGGCTCCTACGAGCAGTACTTC.

Only a few counts were recorded for this clone. The chain carries TRBV6-6 and TRBJ2-2; 7 bases are shared with TRBD1. Germline assignment: CDR1 MNHNY and CDR2 SVGAGI (reference sequence). This CDR3 spans 15 amino acids. After removal of 6 bases from V and 6 bases from J, the junction contained 10 bases not matched to a gene. The DNA for the CDR3 is TGTGCCAGCAGCCCGGGACAGTTGGCGGCCGGGGAGCTGTTTTTT. This codes for CASSPGQLAAGELFF.

This clone was recorded a few times. The gene calls are TRBV6-2 or TRBV6-3 and TRBJ1-1, with D possibly matching TRBD1 (5 bases). Trimming took off 2 bases at V and 2 bases at J, with 15 bases between the two ends. This CDR3 spans 16 amino acids. CDR1 is MNHEY and CDR2 is SVGEGT in the germline V gene. The CDR3 sequence: CASSYGASGVNTEAFF. Here the CDR3 DNA reads TGTGCCAGCAGTTACGGGGCTAGTGGGGTCAACACTGAAGCTTTCTTT.

The genes are TRBV28 and TRBJ2-7, with 8 nucleotides matching TRBD1. Unmatched junction bases numbered 2, after V lost 8 bases and J lost 2 bases. The CDR3 spans 12 residues. Germline V lookup: CDR1 MDHEN, CDR2 SYDVKM. The CDR3 spells CASATGAYEQYF. The CDR3 nucleotides read TGTGCCAGCGCGACAGGGGCCTACGAGCAGTACTTC.

The chain carries TRBV7-9 and TRBJ2-5; 9 bases agree with TRBD2. The CDR3 spans 14 residues. The germline CDR1 and CDR2 sequences are SEHNR and FQNEAQ (reference sequence). V lost 8 bases to trimming and J lost 1 base; unmatched junction nucleotides: 5. CDR3 protein: CASGLTSGQETQYF. The DNA for the CDR3 is TGTGCCAGCGGATTGACTAGCGGCCAAGAGACCCAGTACTTC.

The V call is TRBV16, the J call TRBJ1-2; D remains ambiguous. Between the trimmed V and J ends, which lost 0 bases and 2 bases, there was a span of 7 bases. CDR3 length: 14 residues. In germline, CDR1 is KGHSY, CDR2 FQNENV. The CDR3 loop is CASSQSGRNYGYTF. The DNA for the CDR3 is TGTGCCAGCAGCCAATCGGGGAGGAACTATGGCTACACCTTC.

This clone is a singleton in its sample. This sequence joins TRBV6-2 or TRBV6-3 and TRBJ2-5; D might be TRBD1 (6 bases). V lost 5 bases and J lost 5, with 12 bases in between. CDR1 MNHEY and CDR2 SVGEGT come from the germline V gene. The CDR3 contains 13 residues. CDR3 in DNA: TGTGCCAGCAGTAGGGGGTTTAGTGAGACCCAGTACTTC. Protein sequence: CASSRGFSETQYF.

This chain connects TRBV13 to TRBJ1-4; D is perhaps TRBD1 (6 bases). The CDR3 is 19 amino acids. Germline CDR1 and CDR2: PRHDT and FYEKMQ (reference sequence). V was clipped by 4 bases and J by 4 bases, with 25 bases between them. The CDR3 nucleotides read TGTGCCAGCAGCTACCGGGCCCACCAGAGGACAGACTATAATGAAAAACTGTTTTTT. This sequence encodes CASSYRAHQRTDYNEKLFF.

The chain uses TRBV28 and TRBJ1-2; D ambiguous. The CDR3 is 13 residues long. Germline V gene lookup returns CDR1 MDHEN and CDR2 SYDVKM. The V and J ends lost 6 bases and 0 bases respectively, with 8 bases between them. CDR3 in amino acids: CASSQVANYGYTF. CDR3 sequence (DNA): TGTGCCAGCAGCCAAGTAGCTAACTATGGCTACACCTTC.

This clone was observed a few times. This chain connects TRBV18 to TRBJ2-1, with 12 bases matching TRBD1. CDR3 size: 17 residues. V shed 6 bases and J 7 bases; nucleotides not matched to a gene: 13. In germline, CDR1 is KGHSH, CDR2 LQKENI. The DNA of the CDR3 is TGTGCCAGCTCGGCCAGTTTCGGGACAGGGGGCAGGAATGAGCAGTTCTTC. Amino acid sequence: CASSASFGTGGRNEQFF.